These T cell receptor beta chains were read from a single sample in a study of shared clonotypes between healthy human individuals. Profiling relied on immunoSEQ multiplex PCR, and the TCRdb table lists in-frame clones only, not all of them. This sample has roughly 1,500,000 clones; around 98% occur once, and the top ten carry about 0.4%. The sample taken for sequencing was naive CD4+ T cells sorted from blood. Receptor source: a man younger than 40 in good health. Both conserved end residues are part of each CDR3. D genes are given only for firm matches. Clone size is shown for a subset of rows, as once, few, many or a class of expanded clone.

d_gene,j_gene,v_gene,abundance,CDR3aa,CDR3nt
NA,TRBJ1-2,TRBV29-1,NA,CSVAEAGTSGGYTF,TGCAGCGTTGCGGAGGCGGGTACGTCCGGTGGCTACACCTTC
TRBD1,TRBJ1-2,TRBV19,once,CASTKDRGLLYGYTF,TGTGCCAGTACCAAGGACAGGGGGCTCCTCTATGGCTACACCTTC
NA,TRBJ1-1,TRBV5-1,NA,CASGGRHSEAFF,TGCGCCAGCGGGGGACGGCACAGCGAAGCTTTCTTT
TRBD1,TRBJ2-7,TRBV13,NA,CASSFKGQANYEQYF,TGTGCCAGCAGCTTTAAGGGACAGGCTAACTACGAGCAGTACTTC
NA,TRBJ2-1,TRBV28,NA,CASSSSIKGRALNEQFF,TGTGCCAGCAGTTCGTCCATTAAGGGACGAGCGCTAAATGAGCAGTTCTTC
NA,TRBJ2-7,TRBV21-1,NA,CASSNGVKGQGSEEQYF,TGTGCCAGCAGCAATGGAGTGAAAGGACAGGGGAGTGAGGAGCAGTACTTC
NA,TRBJ1-1,TRBV5-4,NA,CASSPRNTEAFF,TGTGCCAGCAGCCCCCGGAACACTGAAGCTTTCTTT
NA,TRBJ2-7,TRBV4-1,NA,CASSQARESREQYF,TGCGCCAGCAGCCAAGCGCGGGAATCCCGGGAGCAGTACTTC
TRBD2,TRBJ2-5,TRBV18,NA,CASSPRSIAGGQETQYF,TGTGCCAGCTCGCCGCGATCTATAGCGGGAGGGCAAGAGACCCAGTACTTC
TRBD1,TRBJ2-3,TRBV7-8,NA,CASSWWTGSGDTQYF,TGTGCCAGCAGCTGGTGGACAGGCAGCGGAGATACGCAGTATTTT
NA,TRBJ2-1,TRBV10-3,NA,CAITEGRTYNEQFF,TGTGCCATCACTGAAGGGCGGACCTACAATGAGCAGTTCTTC
TRBD2,TRBJ2-7,TRBV20-1,NA,CSSGKTYEQYF,TGCAGCAGCGGGAAAACCTACGAGCAGTACTTC
NA,TRBJ1-1,TRBV9,NA,CASSPAGRATEAFF,TGTGCCAGCAGCCCCGCAGGAAGGGCCACTGAAGCTTTCTTT
NA,TRBJ2-7,TRBV11-2,NA,CASSLDGPGAYEQYF,TGTGCCAGCAGCTTAGATGGGCCGGGGGCCTACGAGCAGTACTTC
NA,TRBJ2-2,TRBV7-8,NA,CASSLRGRANTGELFF,TGTGCCAGCAGCTTACGAGGGAGAGCGAACACCGGGGAGCTGTTTTTT
TRBD2,TRBJ2-2,TRBV19,few,CASSILAGATGELFF,TGTGCCAGTAGTATTCTAGCGGGAGCCACCGGGGAGCTGTTTTTT
TRBD1,TRBJ1-1,TRBV7-6,NA,CASSLTTGGVNTEAFF,TGTGCCAGCAGCTTAACCACAGGGGGCGTGAACACTGAAGCTTTCTTT
NA,TRBJ1-1,TRBV29-1,NA,CSAAIGLGWGNTEAFF,TGCAGCGCCGCCATAGGGTTAGGTTGGGGGAACACTGAAGCTTTCTTT
NA,TRBJ1-1,TRBV18,NA,CASFPGSNTEAFF,TGTGCCAGCTTCCCGGGGTCGAACACTGAAGCTTTCTTT
TRBD2,TRBJ2-7,TRBV28,NA,CASSLAGRSYEQYF,TGTGCCAGCAGCCTAGCGGGGCGCTCCTACGAGCAGTACTTC
NA,TRBJ2-1,TRBV7-7,NA,CASSLGSRTNNEQFF,TGTGCTAGCAGCTTAGGAAGTCGGACGAACAATGAGCAGTTCTTC
NA,TRBJ1-5,TRBV7-9,NA,CASIRRRGVRQPQHF,TGTGCCAGCATACGCCGAAGGGGGGTACGTCAGCCCCAGCATTTT
NA,TRBJ2-1,TRBV6-5,NA,CASSYTVARDEQFF,TGTGCCAGCAGTTATACGGTGGCGCGGGATGAGCAGTTCTTC
TRBD2,TRBJ2-1,TRBV10-3,NA,CAISGAGGLSYNEQFF,TGTGCCATCAGTGGAGCGGGAGGGCTTTCCTACAATGAGCAGTTCTTC